This entry concerns a single T cell receptor (beta chain). Its specificity is not known. Just one base apart from a much larger clone, this may be a read error. The record originates from a study of T cells in Graves' hyperthyroidism and ophthalmopathy. Study-wide findings and caveats: Ophthalmopathy was model-predicted a median roughly 6.5 months pre-onset.

Researchers took RNA transcripts and amplified the TCR beta CDR3 regions from them. The TCR CDR3 first-round RT-PCR relied on the HTBI primer set. TCRdb reanalysed the multiplex PCR reads using MiXCR and keeps one entry per CDR3 protein. The sample consists of around 400,000 distinct CDR3 sequences, more than 15% of them appearing once. Germline V lookup: CDR1 MDHEN, CDR2 SYDVKM. Trimming took 6 bases from V and 5 from J; bases not matched to a gene: 9. The CDR3 totals 15 residues. Blood was drawn at first hyperthyroidism diagnosis, before any ophthalmopathy symptoms. Fresh peripheral blood, about 10 ml of it, supplied the PBMCs.

Material: blood. This chain links TRBV28 with TRBJ2-5; 10 bases are a match to TRBD1. The receptor was isolated from a young woman with Graves' hyperthyroidism that later progressed to Graves' ophthalmopathy. The CDR3 DNA reads TGTGCCAGCAGCCTGGGACAGGGGTGGGGGGAGACCCAGTACTTC. Translating it yields CASSLGQGWGETQYF.